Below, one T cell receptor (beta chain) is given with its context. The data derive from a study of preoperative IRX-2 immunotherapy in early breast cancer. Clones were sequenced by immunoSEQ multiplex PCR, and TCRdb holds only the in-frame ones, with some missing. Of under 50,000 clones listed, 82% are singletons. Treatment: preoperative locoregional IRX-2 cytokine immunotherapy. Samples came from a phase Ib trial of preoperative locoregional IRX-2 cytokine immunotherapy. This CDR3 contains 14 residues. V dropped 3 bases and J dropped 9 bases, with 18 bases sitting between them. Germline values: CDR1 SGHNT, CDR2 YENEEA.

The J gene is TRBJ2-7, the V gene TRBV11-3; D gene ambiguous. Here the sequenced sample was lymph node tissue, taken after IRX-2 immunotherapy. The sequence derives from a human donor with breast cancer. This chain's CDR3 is CASSLTDGRIRQYF. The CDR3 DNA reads TGTGCCAGCAGCTTGACCGACGGCAGGATTAGGCAGTACTTC.